The rows below give T cell receptor beta chains drawn from one sample of a study of cytomegalovirus exposure and HLA in healthy donors. The assay was immunoSEQ multiplex PCR, and TCRdb's table has in-frame clones only and misses some. This sample yields 140,000 or so clones, of which 80% to 85% are seen a single time; under 3% belongs to the top ten. The sample comprised PBMCs. The origin of the receptors is a woman in her 30s in good health and CMV-seronegative. Each CDR3 is given with its conserved first and last residue. D genes are given only for firm matches. Clone size appears in some rows only: once, few, many, or a class for an expanded clone.

D gene: .
clone size: .
J gene: TRBJ1-4
V gene: TRBV7-9
CDR3 DNA: TGTTCCAGCAGCTTATCCGGGAGGGTGAATGAAAAACTGTTTTTT
CDR3 protein: CSSSLSGRVNEKLFF

D gene: .
clone size: once
J gene: TRBJ2-5
V gene: TRBV14
CDR3 DNA: TGTGCCAGCAGCCTCACCCGGGGTATCCCCAGGGGGGAATCGGAGACCCAGTACTTC
CDR3 protein: CASSLTRGIPRGESETQYF

D gene: TRBD1
clone size: .
J gene: TRBJ2-1
V gene: TRBV5-4
CDR3 DNA: TGTGCCAGCAGCTTTGACAGGGGGCGAGCAACCTACAATGAGCAGTTCTTC
CDR3 protein: CASSFDRGRATYNEQFF

D gene: .
clone size: .
J gene: TRBJ2-5
V gene: TRBV10-3
CDR3 DNA: TGTGCCACCCAGGGGTACCAAGAGACCCAGTACTTC
CDR3 protein: CATQGYQETQYF

D gene: .
clone size: once
J gene: TRBJ2-1
V gene: TRBV5-1
CDR3 DNA: TGCGCCAGCAGCTCAGGACAAATAGACAATGAGCAGTTCTTC
CDR3 protein: CASSSGQIDNEQFF

D gene: TRBD1
clone size: .
J gene: TRBJ2-2
V gene: TRBV27
CDR3 DNA: TGTGCCAGCAGTCCCGGGACAGGGAGGCCCGGGGAGCTGTTTTTT
CDR3 protein: CASSPGTGRPGELFF

D gene: TRBD2
clone size: .
J gene: TRBJ2-1
V gene: TRBV29-1
CDR3 DNA: TGCAGCGTTGAACCAGCGGGGGGGATGAATGAGCAGTTCTTC
CDR3 protein: CSVEPAGGMNEQFF

D gene: .
clone size: once
J gene: TRBJ2-7
V gene: TRBV6-1
CDR3 DNA: TGTGCCAGCAGTGTCGGCCGACTAGGCTCCTACGAGCAGTACTTC
CDR3 protein: CASSVGRLGSYEQYF

D gene: .
clone size: .
J gene: TRBJ2-3
V gene: TRBV10-3
CDR3 DNA: TGTGCCTCTCGGGAGGGGGCCACAGATACGCAGTATTTT
CDR3 protein: CASREGATDTQYF

D gene: .
clone size: .
J gene: TRBJ2-1
V gene: TRBV19
CDR3 DNA: TGTGCCAGTAGTTCCAGCGGGTACAATGAGCAGTTCTTC
CDR3 protein: CASSSSGYNEQFF

D gene: TRBD1
clone size: once
J gene: TRBJ2-1
V gene: TRBV19
CDR3 DNA: TGTGCCAGTAGTCAGGGACAGGGTCCCTACAATGAGCAGTTCTTC
CDR3 protein: CASSQGQGPYNEQFF

D gene: .
clone size: .
J gene: TRBJ2-5
V gene: TRBV6-5
CDR3 DNA: TGTGCCAGCAGTTACTCGAGTCGTGAAGAGACCCAGTACTTC
CDR3 protein: CASSYSSREETQYF

D gene: .
clone size: .
J gene: TRBJ2-1
V gene: TRBV10-1
CDR3 DNA: TGCGCCAGCAGTGAGCCCGGGGTTAGCGTCAATGAGCAGTTCTTC
CDR3 protein: CASSEPGVSVNEQFF

D gene: .
clone size: once
J gene: TRBJ2-7
V gene: TRBV27
CDR3 DNA: TGTGCCAGCAGTTTCAGGAATAGGCGCCACGAGCAGTACTTC
CDR3 protein: CASSFRNRRHEQYF

D gene: .
clone size: .
J gene: TRBJ2-2
V gene: TRBV27
CDR3 DNA: TGTGCCAGCAGTCGTTGGCCATCGACCGGGACTCTCTTTGCCCCACTGGCTACCGGGGAGCTGTTTTTT
CDR3 protein: CASSRWPSTGTLFAPLATGELFF

D gene: .
clone size: .
J gene: TRBJ2-2
V gene: TRBV7-8
CDR3 DNA: TGTGCCAGCAGCCAGTTCCAGGGTCCGGGGGAGCTGTTTTTT
CDR3 protein: CASSQFQGPGELFF

D gene: .
clone size: .
J gene: TRBJ2-1
V gene: TRBV25-1
CDR3 DNA: TGTGCCAGCAGTCCAGCGGGCTCCTACAATGAGCAGTTCTTC
CDR3 protein: CASSPAGSYNEQFF

D gene: TRBD1
clone size: .
J gene: TRBJ2-2
V gene: TRBV9
CDR3 DNA: TGTGCCAGCAGCTCATTAGGGACAGGGGGGTCCGGGGAGCTGTTTTTT
CDR3 protein: CASSSLGTGGSGELFF

D gene: .
clone size: .
J gene: TRBJ2-3
V gene: TRBV18
CDR3 DNA: TGTGCCAGCTCACCGACACTCCCAGATACGCAGTATTTT
CDR3 protein: CASSPTLPDTQYF

D gene: TRBD1
clone size: .
J gene: TRBJ1-3
V gene: TRBV11-2
CDR3 DNA: TGTGCCAGCAGCCCGGACAGGGGCCTTGGAAACACCATATATTTT
CDR3 protein: CASSPDRGLGNTIYF

D gene: .
clone size: .
J gene: TRBJ2-2
V gene: TRBV19
CDR3 DNA: TGTGCCACCAGGGGGGACAGCTACACCGGGGAGCTGTTTTTT
CDR3 protein: CATRGDSYTGELFF

D gene: .
clone size: .
J gene: TRBJ1-1
V gene: TRBV29-1
CDR3 DNA: TGCAGCGTTGTTGTAGGGGTTGAAGCTTTCTTT
CDR3 protein: CSVVVGVEAFF

D gene: .
clone size: few
J gene: TRBJ2-7
V gene: TRBV7-3
CDR3 DNA: TGTGCCAGCAGCCCCACCGGGGCGGGGGAGCAGTACTTC
CDR3 protein: CASSPTGAGEQYF

D gene: .
clone size: .
J gene: TRBJ2-4
V gene: TRBV11-2
CDR3 DNA: TGTGCCAGCAGCTTAGTTTCCAGCGGACTAGCCAAAAACATTCAGTACTTC
CDR3 protein: CASSLVSSGLAKNIQYF

D gene: TRBD1
clone size: .
J gene: TRBJ2-6
V gene: TRBV4-2
CDR3 DNA: TGTGCCAGCAGCCAGCAACAGGGGAGTAGCTCTGGGGCCAACGTCCTGACTTTC
CDR3 protein: CASSQQQGSSSGANVLTF

D gene: .
clone size: .
J gene: TRBJ2-2
V gene: TRBV7-3
CDR3 DNA: TGTGCCAGCAGCTTAAACGCGGGCCTAAACACCGGGGAGCTGTTTTTT
CDR3 protein: CASSLNAGLNTGELFF

D gene: TRBD1
clone size: .
J gene: TRBJ1-2
V gene: TRBV18
CDR3 DNA: TGTGCCAGCTCACCGTCAAAGGGGGCCCCTGGCTACACCTTC
CDR3 protein: CASSPSKGAPGYTF

D gene: .
clone size: .
J gene: TRBJ2-1
V gene: TRBV10-3
CDR3 DNA: TGTGCCATCAGTGGTAGAGGGTTCGATGAGCAGTTCTTC
CDR3 protein: CAISGRGFDEQFF

D gene: .
clone size: .
J gene: TRBJ2-5
V gene: TRBV7-2
CDR3 DNA: TGTGCCAGCAGCCAAAGGGGGGGGGAAGAGACCCAGTACTTC
CDR3 protein: CASSQRGGEETQYF

D gene: TRBD1
clone size: .
J gene: TRBJ2-7
V gene: TRBV11-2
CDR3 DNA: TGTGCCAGCAGCTTAGTGGGGACAGGGGACGAGCAGTACTTC
CDR3 protein: CASSLVGTGDEQYF

D gene: .
clone size: .
J gene: TRBJ2-7
V gene: TRBV7-2
CDR3 DNA: TGTGCCAGCAGCCGAAACACAGCTACGAGCTCCTACGAGCAGTACTTC
CDR3 protein: CASSRNTATSSYEQYF

D gene: TRBD1
clone size: .
J gene: TRBJ1-4
V gene: TRBV18
CDR3 DNA: TGTGCCAGCTCACCCAGGGGGTCTAATGAAAAACTGTTTTTT
CDR3 protein: CASSPRGSNEKLFF

D gene: .
clone size: .
J gene: TRBJ1-1
V gene: TRBV19
CDR3 DNA: TGTGCCAGTTCCCCAGCGGGGGGAAAAACTGAAGCTTTCTTT
CDR3 protein: CASSPAGGKTEAFF

D gene: .
clone size: .
J gene: TRBJ1-1
V gene: TRBV30
CDR3 DNA: TGTGCCTGGAGTCCGGGGGACCCTGGTGGATGGAAAGCTTTCTTT
CDR3 protein: CAWSPGDPGGWKAFF

D gene: .
clone size: .
J gene: TRBJ1-1
V gene: TRBV30
CDR3 DNA: TGTGCCTGGACCGACTCGGGGACTGAAGCTTTCTTT
CDR3 protein: CAWTDSGTEAFF